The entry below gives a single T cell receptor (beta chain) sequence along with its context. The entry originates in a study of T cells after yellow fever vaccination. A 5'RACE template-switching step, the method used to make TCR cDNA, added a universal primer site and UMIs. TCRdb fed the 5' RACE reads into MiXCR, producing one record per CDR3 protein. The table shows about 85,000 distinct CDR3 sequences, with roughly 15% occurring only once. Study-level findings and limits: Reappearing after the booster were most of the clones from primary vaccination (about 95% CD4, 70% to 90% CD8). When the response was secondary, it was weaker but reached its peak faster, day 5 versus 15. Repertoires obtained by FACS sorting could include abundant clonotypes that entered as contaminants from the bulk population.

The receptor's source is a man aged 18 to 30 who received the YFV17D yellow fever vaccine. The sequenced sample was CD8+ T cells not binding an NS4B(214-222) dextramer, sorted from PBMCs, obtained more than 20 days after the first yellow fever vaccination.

This CDR3 is CASSPRDRVNTEAFF. In DNA, the CDR3 is TGTGCCAGCAGCCCAAGGGACAGGGTAAACACTGAAGCTTTCTTT. V and J are TRBV9 and TRBJ1-1; 9 nucleotides agree with TRBD1. V lost 4 bases, J lost 2 bases, and 6 bases stayed unmatched. CDR1 and CDR2 (germline): SGDLS, YYNGEE. The CDR3 runs to 15 residues.